This T cell receptor beta chain was retrieved from a study of human T cells and chemical hapten exposure. The study, taken as a whole, reports: Significantly greater numbers of large CDR3 similarity clusters came from expanded TCRs than from controls.

With 8 bases removed from V and 4 bases from J, the gap between germline ends came to 12 bases. The CDR3 extends over 12 amino acids. Within the library, unique molecular identifiers were attached to each individual cDNA molecule. Per the study methods: Samples contained a median of roughly 93,000 TCRs, with a range of roughly 23,224 to 700,000. Each CDR3 protein gets one entry after TCRdb re-called the RACE reads with MiXCR. These V and J calls derive from TCRdb rather than the authors' analysis. The data hold more than 65,000 distinct CDR3 sequences, with approximately 32% observed a single time. Worth noting for this clonotype: Antigen specificity is unknown.

Indicated time point: patch test 1, 2 weeks after DPC sensitization. Specified treatment: therapeutic diphenylcyclopropenone sensitization with weekly scalp DPC. Suited to DPC and affected by alopecia, the donors ranged from 18 to 70 years old. The V gene is TRBV12-3 or TRBV12-4, the J gene TRBJ2-7; D is undetermined. This clonotype was sampled from a middle-aged man with alopecia areata. Some clones in this sample may be carry-over from other donors' samples. The sample consisted of whole blood, taken in connection with sensitization to the hapten diphenylcyclopropenone (DPC). The CDR3 region has the DNA TGTGCCAGCGGACCTGTAGGGTACGAGCAGTACTTC. This translates into CASGPVGYEQYF.